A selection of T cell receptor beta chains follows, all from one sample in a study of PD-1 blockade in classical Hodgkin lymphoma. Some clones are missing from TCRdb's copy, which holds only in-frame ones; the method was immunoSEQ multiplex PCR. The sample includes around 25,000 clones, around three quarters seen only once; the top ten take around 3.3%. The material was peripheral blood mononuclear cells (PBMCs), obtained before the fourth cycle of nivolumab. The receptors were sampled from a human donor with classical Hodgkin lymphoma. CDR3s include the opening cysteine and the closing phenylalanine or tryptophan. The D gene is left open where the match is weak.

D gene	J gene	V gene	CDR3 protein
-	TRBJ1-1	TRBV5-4	CASSLSTGTEAFF
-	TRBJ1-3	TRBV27	CASSQSGSSGNTIYF
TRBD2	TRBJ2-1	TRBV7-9	CASSRTSGRSNEQFF
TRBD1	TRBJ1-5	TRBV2	CASSGQGGNQPQHF
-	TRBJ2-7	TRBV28	CASSLSRESLTGEQYF
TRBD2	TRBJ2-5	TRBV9	CASSPDGGRTQYF
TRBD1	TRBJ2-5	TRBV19	CASSIKRRTGIAETQYF
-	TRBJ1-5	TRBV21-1	CASSPRDRGSNQPQHF
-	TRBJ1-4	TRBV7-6	CASSLDGGASEKLFF
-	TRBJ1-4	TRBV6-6	CASKIGATNEKLFF
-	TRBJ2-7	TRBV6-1	CASSSDLSSYEQYF
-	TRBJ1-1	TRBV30	CAWSVGRDTLTNTEAFF
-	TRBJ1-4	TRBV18	CASSGNAGSNEKLFF
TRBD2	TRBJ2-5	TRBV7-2	CASSLGLAGGETQYF
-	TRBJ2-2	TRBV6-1	CASAGGEGTGELFF
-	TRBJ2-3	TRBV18	CASSPPTGTDTQYF
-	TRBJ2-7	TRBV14	CASSQTRAGAYEQYF
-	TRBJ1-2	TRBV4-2	CASSQEGGYGYTF
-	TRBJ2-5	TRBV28	CASSLLSQGRKETQYF
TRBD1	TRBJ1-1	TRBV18	CASSPGTGRSEAFF
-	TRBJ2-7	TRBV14	CASSPSLGGFFYEQYF
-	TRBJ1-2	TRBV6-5	CASSSPHLAGYGYTF
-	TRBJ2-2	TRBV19	CASSITGASWTGELFF
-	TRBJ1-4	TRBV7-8	CASTLGGWNEKLFF
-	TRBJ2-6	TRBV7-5	CARRRHCRQSRANVLTF
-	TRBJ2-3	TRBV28	CASRRDTTDTQYF
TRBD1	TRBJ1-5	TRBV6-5	CASSTDRGLHQPQHF
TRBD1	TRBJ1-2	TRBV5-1	CASSLGQGAYGYTF
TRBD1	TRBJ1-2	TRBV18	CASSPGTASNYGYTF
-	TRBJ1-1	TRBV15	CATSTARGVDTEAFF
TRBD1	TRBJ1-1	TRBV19	CASSNGQVLAEAFF
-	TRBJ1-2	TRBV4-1	CASSQEPRGGNDGYTF
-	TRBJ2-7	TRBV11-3	CASSLGVSYEQYF
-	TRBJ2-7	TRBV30	CAWSVDRLEQYF
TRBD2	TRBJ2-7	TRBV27	CASSLWGGGGLAVYEQYF
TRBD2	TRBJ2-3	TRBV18	CASSPLQPTSGSLADTQYF
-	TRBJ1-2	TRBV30	CAWSPTGPYGYTF
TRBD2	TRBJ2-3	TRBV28	CASSLRGLAAADTQYF
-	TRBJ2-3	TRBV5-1	CASSPSGTSSRRQYF
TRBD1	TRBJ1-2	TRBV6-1	CASGPGTGTNYGYTF
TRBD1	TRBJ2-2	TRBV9	CASSDRTGDTGELFF
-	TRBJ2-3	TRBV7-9	CASSILGDTQYF
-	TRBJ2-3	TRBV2	CASSGLASLTDTQYF
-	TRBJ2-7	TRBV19	CASSNLGPTYEQYF
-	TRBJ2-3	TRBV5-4	CASSSDRSTDTQYF
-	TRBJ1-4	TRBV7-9	CASSWGEREKLFF
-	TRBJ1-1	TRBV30	CAWSAGSTEAFF
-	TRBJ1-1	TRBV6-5	CASSYPGANTEAFF
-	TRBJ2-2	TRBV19	CASSIVGVSGELFF
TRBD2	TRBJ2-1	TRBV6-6	CASRGLAGGDNEQFF